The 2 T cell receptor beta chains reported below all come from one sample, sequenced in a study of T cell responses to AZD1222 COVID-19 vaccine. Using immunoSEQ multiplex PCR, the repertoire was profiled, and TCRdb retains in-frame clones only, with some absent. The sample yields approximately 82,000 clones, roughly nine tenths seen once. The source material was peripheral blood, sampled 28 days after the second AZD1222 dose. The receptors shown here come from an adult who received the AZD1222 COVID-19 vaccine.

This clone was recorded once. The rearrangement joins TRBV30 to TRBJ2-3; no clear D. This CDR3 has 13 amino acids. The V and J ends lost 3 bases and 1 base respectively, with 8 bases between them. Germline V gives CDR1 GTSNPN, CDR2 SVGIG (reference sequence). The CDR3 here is CAWRGRGTDTQYF. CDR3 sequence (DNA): TGTGCCTGGAGGGGTCGGGGCACAGATACGCAGTATTTT.

In nucleotides, the CDR3 is TGTGCCAGCAGAGGGGGGTATACAGGGAACCACGAGCAGTACTTC. This codes for CASRGGYTGNHEQYF. J is TRBJ2-7 and V is TRBV2; D tentatively reads TRBD1 or TRBD2 (6 bases each). Trimming stripped 6 bases from V and 5 bases from J, with 20 bases between. Germline V gene lookup returns CDR1 SNHLY and CDR2 FYNNEI. The CDR3 totals 15 residues.